The entry below gives a single TCR beta chain sequence along with its context. The source of the sample is a study of T cell responses to AZD1222 COVID-19 vaccine. Germline CDR1 reads MDHEN; CDR2 reads SYDVKM. This CDR3 is 11 amino acids long. The germline V and J ends were trimmed by 3 bases and 4 bases, with 4 bases remaining between them. Some clones are missing from TCRdb's copy, which holds only in-frame ones; the method was immunoSEQ multiplex PCR. The sample shows around 120,000 clones, more than 85% of them seen only once. Specimen: peripheral blood, collected on day 0 of AZD1222 vaccination. V usage is TRBV28 and J usage is TRBJ2-7; D is unresolved. The receptor was isolated from an adult in good health. The CDR3 loop reads CASSFQYEQYF. CDR3 DNA sequence: TGTGCCAGCAGTTTCCAGTACGAGCAGTACTTC.